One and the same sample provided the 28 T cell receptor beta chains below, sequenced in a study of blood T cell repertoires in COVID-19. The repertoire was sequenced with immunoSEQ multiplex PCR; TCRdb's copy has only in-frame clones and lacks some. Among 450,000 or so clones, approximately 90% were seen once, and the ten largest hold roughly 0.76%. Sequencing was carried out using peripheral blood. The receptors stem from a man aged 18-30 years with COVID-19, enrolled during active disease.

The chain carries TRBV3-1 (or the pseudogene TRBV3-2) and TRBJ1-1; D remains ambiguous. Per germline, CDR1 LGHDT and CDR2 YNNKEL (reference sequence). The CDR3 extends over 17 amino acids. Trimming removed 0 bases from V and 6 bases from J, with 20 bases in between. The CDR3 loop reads CASSQDSAYITDPEAFF. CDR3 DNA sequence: TGTGCCAGCAGCCAAGATAGTGCCTATATCACAGATCCTGAAGCTTTCTTT.

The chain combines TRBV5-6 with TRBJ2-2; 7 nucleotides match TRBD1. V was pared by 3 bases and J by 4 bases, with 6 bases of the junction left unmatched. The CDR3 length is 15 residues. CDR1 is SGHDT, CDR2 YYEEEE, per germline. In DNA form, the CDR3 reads TGTGCCAGCAGCTCCGTGAGGGACAGCACCGGGGAGCTGTTTTTT. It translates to CASSSVRDSTGELFF. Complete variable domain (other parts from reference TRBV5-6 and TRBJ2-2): DAGVTQSPTHLIKTRGQQVTLRCSPKSGHDTVSWYQQALGQGPQFIFQYYEEEERQRGNFPDRFSGHQFPNYSSELNVNALLLGDSALYLCASSSVRDSTGELFFGEGSRLTVL.

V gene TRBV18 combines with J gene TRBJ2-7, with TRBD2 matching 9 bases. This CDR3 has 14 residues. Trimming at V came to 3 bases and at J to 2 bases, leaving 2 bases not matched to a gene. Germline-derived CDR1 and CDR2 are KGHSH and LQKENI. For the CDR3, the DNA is TGTGCCAGCTCACCCCTAGCGGGGCCCTACGAGCAGTACTTC. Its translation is CASSPLAGPYEQYF.

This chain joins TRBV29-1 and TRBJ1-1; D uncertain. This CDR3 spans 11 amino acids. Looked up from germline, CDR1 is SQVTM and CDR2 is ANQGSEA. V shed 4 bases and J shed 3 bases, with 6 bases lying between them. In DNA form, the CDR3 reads TGCAGCGTTGGTTCCTACACTGAAGCTTTCTTT. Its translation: CSVGSYTEAFF.

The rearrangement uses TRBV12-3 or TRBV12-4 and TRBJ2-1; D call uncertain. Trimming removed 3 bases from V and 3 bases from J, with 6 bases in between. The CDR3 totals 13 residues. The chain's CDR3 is CASSFELYNEQFF. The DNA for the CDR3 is TGTGCCAGCAGTTTTGAGCTCTACAATGAGCAGTTCTTC.

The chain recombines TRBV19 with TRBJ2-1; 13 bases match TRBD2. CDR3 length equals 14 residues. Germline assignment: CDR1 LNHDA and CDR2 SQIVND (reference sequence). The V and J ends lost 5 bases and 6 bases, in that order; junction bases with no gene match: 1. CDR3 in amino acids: CASSRLAGGNEQFF. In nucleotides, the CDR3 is TGTGCCAGTAGTCGACTAGCGGGGGGCAATGAGCAGTTCTTC.

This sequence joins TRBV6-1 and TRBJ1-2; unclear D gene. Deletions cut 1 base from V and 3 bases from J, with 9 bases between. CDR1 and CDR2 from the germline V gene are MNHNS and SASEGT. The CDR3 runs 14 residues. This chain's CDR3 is CASSEVAVYYGYTF. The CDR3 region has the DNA TGTGCCAGCAGTGAAGTGGCAGTTTACTATGGCTACACCTTC.

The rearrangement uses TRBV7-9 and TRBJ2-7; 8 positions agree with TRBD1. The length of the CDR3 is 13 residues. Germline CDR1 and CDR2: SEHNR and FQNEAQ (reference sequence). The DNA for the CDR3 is TGTGCGACCAGGGGGCTCCTCTACTACGAGCAGTACTTC. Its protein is CATRGLLYYEQYF. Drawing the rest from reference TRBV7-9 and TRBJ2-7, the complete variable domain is DTGVSQNPRHKITKRGQNVTFRCDPISEHNRLYWYRQTLGQGPEFLTYFQNEAQLEKSRLLSDRFSAERPKGSFSTLEIQRTEQGDSAMYLCATRGLLYYEQYFGPGTRLTVT.

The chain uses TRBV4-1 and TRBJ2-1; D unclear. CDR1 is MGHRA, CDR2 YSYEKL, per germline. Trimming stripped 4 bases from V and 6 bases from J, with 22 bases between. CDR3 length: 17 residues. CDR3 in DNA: TGCGCCAGCAGCCCCCCACCTCTCCGATTCGAGCCCAATGAGCAGTTCTTC. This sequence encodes CASSPPPLRFEPNEQFF.

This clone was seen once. The chain's CDR3 is CAVRERGPPDTQYF. CDR3 nucleotide sequence: TGCGCCGTCAGGGAGCGGGGGCCGCCGGATACGCAGTATTTT. The genes are TRBV5-1 and TRBJ2-3; 8 bases are shared with TRBD2. V lost 10 bases to trimming and J lost 6 bases; unmatched junction nucleotides: 13. The CDR3 spans 14 residues. Germline V gene data show CDR1 as SGHRS and CDR2 as YFSETQ.

In DNA form, the CDR3 reads TGTGCCAGCAGCCTCCGGGACAGGGCGGGATACGAGCAGTACTTC. Its protein product is CASSLRDRAGYEQYF. V usage is TRBV3-1 (or the pseudogene TRBV3-2) and J usage is TRBJ2-7; 9 nucleotides align to TRBD1. The CDR3 has 15 amino acids. Germline-derived CDR1 and CDR2 are LGHDT and YNNKEL (reference sequence). J was trimmed by 4 bases and V by 4 bases; bases with no gene match: 8.

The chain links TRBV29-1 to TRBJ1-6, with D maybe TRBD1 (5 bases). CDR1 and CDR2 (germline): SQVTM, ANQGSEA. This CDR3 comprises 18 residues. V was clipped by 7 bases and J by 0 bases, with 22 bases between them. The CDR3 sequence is CSGETAWRSSSYNSPLHF. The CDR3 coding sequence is TGCAGCGGTGAGACAGCGTGGAGATCGAGCTCCTATAATTCACCCCTCCACTTT.

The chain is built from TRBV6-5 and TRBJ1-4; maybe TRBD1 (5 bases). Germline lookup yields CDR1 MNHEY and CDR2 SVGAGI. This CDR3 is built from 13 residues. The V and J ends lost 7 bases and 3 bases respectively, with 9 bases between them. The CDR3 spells CASIQAPNEKLFF. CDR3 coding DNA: TGTGCCAGCATACAGGCACCTAATGAAAAACTGTTTTTT.

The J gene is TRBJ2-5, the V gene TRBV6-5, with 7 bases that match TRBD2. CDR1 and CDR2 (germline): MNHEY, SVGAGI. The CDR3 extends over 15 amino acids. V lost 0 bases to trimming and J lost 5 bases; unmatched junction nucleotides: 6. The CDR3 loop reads CASSYSGGSSETQYF. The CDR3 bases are TGTGCCAGCAGTTACTCAGGCGGGAGTAGCGAGACCCAGTACTTC.

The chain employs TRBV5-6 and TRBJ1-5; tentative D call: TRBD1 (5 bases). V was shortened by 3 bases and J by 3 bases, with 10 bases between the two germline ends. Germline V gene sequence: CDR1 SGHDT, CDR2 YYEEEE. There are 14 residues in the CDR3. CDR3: CASSYGGANQPQHF. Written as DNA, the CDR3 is TGTGCCAGCAGCTACGGGGGAGCCAATCAGCCCCAGCATTTT.

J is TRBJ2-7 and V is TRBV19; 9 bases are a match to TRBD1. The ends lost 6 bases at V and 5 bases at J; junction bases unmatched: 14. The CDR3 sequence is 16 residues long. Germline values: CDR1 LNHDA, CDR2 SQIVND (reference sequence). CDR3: CASSPTGTGIIHEQYF. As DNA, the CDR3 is TGTGCCAGTAGCCCGACCGGGACAGGGATAATCCACGAGCAGTACTTC.

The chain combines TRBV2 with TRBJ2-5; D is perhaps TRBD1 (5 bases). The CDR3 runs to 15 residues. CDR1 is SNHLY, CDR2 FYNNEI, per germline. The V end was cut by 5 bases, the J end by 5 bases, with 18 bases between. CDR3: CASSQQDLHGETQYF. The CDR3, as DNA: TGTGCCAGCAGTCAACAGGATCTCCATGGGGAGACCCAGTACTTC.

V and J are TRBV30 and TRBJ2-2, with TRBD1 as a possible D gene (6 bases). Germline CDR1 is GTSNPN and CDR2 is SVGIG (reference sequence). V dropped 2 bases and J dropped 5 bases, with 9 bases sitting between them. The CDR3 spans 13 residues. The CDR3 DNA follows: TGTGCCTGGAGTCGAGGGACAACCGGGGAGCTGTTTTTT. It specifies CAWSRGTTGELFF.

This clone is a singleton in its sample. The CDR3 nucleotides are TGTGCCAGCAGTTCGATGGGGGGGTTAGCCAAAAACATTCAGTACTTC. Its translation is CASSSMGGLAKNIQYF. The chain combines TRBV25-1 with TRBJ2-4, with 7 nucleotides matching TRBD2. J lost 0 bases, V lost 5 bases, and 7 bases had no gene match. The V gene's germline CDR1 is MGHDK and CDR2 SYGVNS. This CDR3 region has 16 residues.

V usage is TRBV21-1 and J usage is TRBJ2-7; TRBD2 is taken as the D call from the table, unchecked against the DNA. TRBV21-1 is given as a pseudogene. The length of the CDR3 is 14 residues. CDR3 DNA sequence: TGTGCCAGCAGCCCACGACTCCAATCCTACGAGCAGTACTTC. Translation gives CASSPRLQSYEQYF.

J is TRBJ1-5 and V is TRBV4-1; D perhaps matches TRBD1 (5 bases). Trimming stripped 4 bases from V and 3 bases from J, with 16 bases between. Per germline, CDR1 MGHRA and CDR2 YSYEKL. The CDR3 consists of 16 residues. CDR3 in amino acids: CASSPHGGVNNQPQHF. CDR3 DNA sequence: TGCGCCAGCAGCCCCCACGGGGGGGTAAACAATCAGCCCCAGCATTTT.

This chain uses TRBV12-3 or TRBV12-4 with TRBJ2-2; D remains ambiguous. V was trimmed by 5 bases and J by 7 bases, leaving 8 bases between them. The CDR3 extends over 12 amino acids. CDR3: CASSLGGGELFF. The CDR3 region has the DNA TGTGCCAGCAGTCTAGGCGGCGGGGAGCTGTTTTTT.

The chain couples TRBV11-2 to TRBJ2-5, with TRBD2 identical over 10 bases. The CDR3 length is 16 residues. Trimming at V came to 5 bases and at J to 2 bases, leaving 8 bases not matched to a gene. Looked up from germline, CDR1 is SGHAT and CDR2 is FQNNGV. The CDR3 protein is CASSRLAGVDQETQYF. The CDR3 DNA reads TGTGCCAGCAGCCGTCTAGCGGGAGTGGATCAAGAGACCCAGTACTTC.

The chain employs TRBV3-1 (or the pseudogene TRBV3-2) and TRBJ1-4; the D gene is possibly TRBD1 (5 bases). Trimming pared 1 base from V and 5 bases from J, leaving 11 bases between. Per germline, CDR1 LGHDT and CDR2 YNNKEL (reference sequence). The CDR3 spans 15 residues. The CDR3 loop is CASSQGLQGNEKLFF. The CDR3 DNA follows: TGTGCCAGCAGCCAAGGTCTGCAGGGAAATGAAAAACTGTTTTTT.

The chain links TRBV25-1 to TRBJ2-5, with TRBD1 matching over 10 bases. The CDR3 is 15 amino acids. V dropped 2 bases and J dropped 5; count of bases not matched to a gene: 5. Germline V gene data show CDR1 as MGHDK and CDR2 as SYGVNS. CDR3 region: CASSEPGQGVETQYF. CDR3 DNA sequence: TGTGCCAGCAGTGAACCCGGACAGGGGGTGGAGACCCAGTACTTC. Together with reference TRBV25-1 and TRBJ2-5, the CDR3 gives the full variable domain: EADIYQTPRYLVIGTGKKITLECSQTMGHDKMYWYQQDPGMELHLIHYSYGVNSTEKGDLSSESTVSRIRTEHFPLTLESARPSHTSQYLCASSEPGQGVETQYFGPGTRLLVL.

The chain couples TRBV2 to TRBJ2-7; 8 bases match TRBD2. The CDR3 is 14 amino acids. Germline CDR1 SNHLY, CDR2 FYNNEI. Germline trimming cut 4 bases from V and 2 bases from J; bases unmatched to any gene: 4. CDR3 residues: CASSGLAGPYEQYF. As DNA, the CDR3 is TGTGCCAGCAGTGGCCTAGCGGGCCCCTACGAGCAGTACTTC.

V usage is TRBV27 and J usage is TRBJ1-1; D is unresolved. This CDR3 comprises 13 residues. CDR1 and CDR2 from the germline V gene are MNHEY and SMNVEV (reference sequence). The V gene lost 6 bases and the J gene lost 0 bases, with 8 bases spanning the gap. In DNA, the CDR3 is TGTGCCAGCAGGAACAGTATGAACACTGAAGCTTTCTTT. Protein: CASRNSMNTEAFF.

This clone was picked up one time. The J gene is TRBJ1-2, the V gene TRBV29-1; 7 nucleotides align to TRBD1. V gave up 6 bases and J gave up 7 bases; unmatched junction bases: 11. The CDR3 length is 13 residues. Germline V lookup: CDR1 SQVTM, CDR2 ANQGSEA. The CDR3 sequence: CSVPHTGVGGYTF. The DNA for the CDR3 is TGCAGCGTGCCACACACAGGGGTAGGTGGCTACACCTTC.